This TCR beta chain was documented in a study of T-cell memory formation after mild COVID-19. About the research overall: Largely, the TCR clusters proved donor specific.

TCRdb re-analysed the 5' RACE reads in MiXCR, keeping a single row per CDR3 protein. The sample has 430,000 or so distinct CDR3 sequences, around 27% seen once; the top ten hold about an eighth. Points from the study as a whole: Contracting clones localized mainly to CM and EM when CD4+ and mainly to EMRA when CD8+. Some SARS-CoV-2-responding clones were already detected in memory before infection.

About this clonotype: As yet, its antigen is unknown.

V lost 4 bases and J 2 bases, leaving 15 bases between the germline ends. The length of the CDR3 is 16 residues. Germline V gene lookup returns CDR1 MNHEY and CDR2 SVGEGT. The V gene is TRBV6-2 or TRBV6-3, the J gene TRBJ2-1, with D tentatively TRBD2 (5 bases). The TCR originated in an adult woman who had mild COVID-19 (a few samples of this study predate the infection). Cell type and time point are not known. Sequenced material: PBMCs or a T cell subset sorted from them (not recorded which). CDR3 DNA sequence: TGTGCCAGCAGTTCCATTTTCGGGAAGCCCTACAATGAGCAGTTCTTC. Translated, it gives CASSSIFGKPYNEQFF.